This T cell receptor beta chain was identified during a study of T cell responses to AZD1222 COVID-19 vaccine. General study findings and limits: Dominant CD4 TCR responses targeted spike regions 160-218 and 743-854.

On this clone: Its antigen remains unidentified.

TCRdb's copy holds only in-frame clones and misses some; the assay was immunoSEQ multiplex PCR. Of around 270,000 clones listed, about 94% are singletons. Between the trimmed V and J ends, which lost 4 bases and 6 bases, there was a span of 16 bases. The CDR3 runs to 16 residues. Per the germline V gene, CDR1 is SEHNR and CDR2 is FQNEAQ (reference sequence). This material consisted of peripheral blood, taken 28 days after the second AZD1222 dose. The chain employs TRBV7-9 and TRBJ1-6, with D perhaps matching TRBD1 (5 bases). The sequence derives from an adult who received the AZD1222 COVID-19 vaccine. CDR3 nucleotide sequence: TGTGCCAGCAGCTCATCCCGGGGGAACTTTAATTCACCCCTCCACTTT. Its protein is CASSSSRGNFNSPLHF. Complete variable domain (other parts from reference TRBV7-9 and TRBJ1-6): DTGVSQNPRHKITKRGQNVTFRCDPISEHNRLYWYRQTLGQGPEFLTYFQNEAQLEKSRLLSDRFSAERPKGSFSTLEIQRTEQGDSAMYLCASSSSRGNFNSPLHFGNGTRLTVT.